This record concerns one T cell receptor beta chain sequence. The antigen is unknown. This may stem from a read error, because a much larger clone lies one nucleotide away. Trimming removed 3 bases from V and 3 bases from J; junction bases left unmatched: 0. CDR3 length: 14 residues. This sample stems from a study of Graves' ophthalmopathy and Graves' hyperthyroidism. Notes on the study in general: Among expanded thyroid clonotypes above 0.001 frequency, most also occurred in blood.

As the template, RNA transcripts were used to amplify TCR beta CDR3 regions. A first-round RT-PCR used HTBI primers, followed by a second-round multiplex PCR. Using its own MiXCR run on the multiplex PCR reads, TCRdb lists one record per CDR3 protein. The table has over 500,000 distinct CDR3 sequences, about 20% seen once; the top ten hold more than 5.5%. Hyperthyroidism was new, under 2 months, in patients aged 18 to 65. The chain employs TRBV12-3 or TRBV12-4 and TRBJ2-2; 8 bases align to TRBD2. The sample comprised peripheral blood. The receptor's source is a woman aged 18-29 years with stable Graves' hyperthyroidism. Some clones in this sample may be carry-over from other donors' samples. The CDR3 reads CASSFSGDTGELFF. The CDR3 nucleotides are TGTGCCAGCAGTTTTAGCGGGGACACCGGGGAGCTGTTTTTT.